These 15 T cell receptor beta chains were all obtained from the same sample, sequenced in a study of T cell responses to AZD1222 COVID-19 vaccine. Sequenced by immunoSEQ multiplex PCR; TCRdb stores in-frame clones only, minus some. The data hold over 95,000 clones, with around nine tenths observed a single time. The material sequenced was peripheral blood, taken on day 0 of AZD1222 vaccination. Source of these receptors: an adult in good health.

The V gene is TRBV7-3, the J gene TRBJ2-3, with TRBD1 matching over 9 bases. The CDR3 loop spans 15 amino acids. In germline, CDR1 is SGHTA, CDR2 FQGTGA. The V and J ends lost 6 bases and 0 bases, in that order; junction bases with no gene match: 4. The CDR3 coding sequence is TGTGCCAGCAGTTCCGACAGGGGGAGCACAGATACGCAGTATTTT. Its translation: CASSSDRGSTDTQYF. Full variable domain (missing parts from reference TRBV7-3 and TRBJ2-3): GAGVSQTPSNKVTEKGKYVELRCDPISGHTALYWYRQSLGQGPEFLIYFQGTGAADDSGLPNDRFFAVRPEGSVSTLKIQRTERGDSAVYLCASSSDRGSTDTQYFGPGTRLTVL.

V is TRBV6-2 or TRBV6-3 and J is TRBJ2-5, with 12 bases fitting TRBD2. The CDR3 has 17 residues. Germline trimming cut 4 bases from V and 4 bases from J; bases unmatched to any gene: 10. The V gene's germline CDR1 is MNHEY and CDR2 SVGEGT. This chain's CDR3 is CASSSRALAGGPETQYF. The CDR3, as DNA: TGTGCCAGCAGTTCCAGGGCCCTAGCGGGAGGGCCAGAGACCCAGTACTTC.

In nucleotides, the CDR3 is TGTGCCAGCAGCCCCCAGGGACTTCCCTACAATGAGCAGTTCTTC. It specifies CASSPQGLPYNEQFF. The J gene is TRBJ2-1, the V gene TRBV9; tentatively, D is TRBD2 (6 bases). The germline CDR1 and CDR2 sequences are SGDLS and YYNGEE. The CDR3 has 15 residues. V dropped 4 bases and J dropped 2 bases, with 13 bases sitting between them.

The CDR3 spells CASSLDIGSLYGYTF. CDR3 DNA sequence: TGTGCCAGCAGCTTAGACATAGGATCCCTCTATGGCTACACCTTC. V usage is TRBV7-6 and J usage is TRBJ1-2; D unresolved. Germline V CDR1 and CDR2: SGHVS, FNYEAQ. V gave up 1 base and J gave up 4 bases, with 13 bases separating them. The CDR3 loop spans 15 amino acids.

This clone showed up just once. The CDR3 is CASSLFSRTTSGRAGAYEQYF. The CDR3 DNA reads as TGTGCCAGCAGTTTATTCAGCCGCACGACTAGCGGGAGGGCCGGAGCCTACGAGCAGTACTTC. The chain couples TRBV27 to TRBJ2-7; 14 nucleotides agree with TRBD2. Germline loops: CDR1 MNHEY, CDR2 SMNVEV (reference sequence). After removal of 1 base from V and 2 bases from J, the junction contained 16 bases not matched to a gene. The CDR3 spans 21 residues.

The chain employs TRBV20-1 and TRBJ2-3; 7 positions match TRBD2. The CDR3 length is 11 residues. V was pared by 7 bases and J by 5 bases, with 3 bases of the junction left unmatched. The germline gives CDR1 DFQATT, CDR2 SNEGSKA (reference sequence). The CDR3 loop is CSVAGVDTQYF. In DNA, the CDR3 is TGCAGTGTGGCGGGAGTAGATACGCAGTATTTT.

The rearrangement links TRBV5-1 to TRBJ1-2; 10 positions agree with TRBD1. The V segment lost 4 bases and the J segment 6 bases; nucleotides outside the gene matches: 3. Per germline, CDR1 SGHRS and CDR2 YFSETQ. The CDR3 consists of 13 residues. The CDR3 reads CASSPGTGDGYTF. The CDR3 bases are TGCGCCAGCAGCCCCGGGACAGGGGATGGCTACACCTTC.

CDR3 protein: CASGPQGNSPLHF. The CDR3, as DNA: TGTGCCAGCGGACCACAGGGAAATTCACCCCTCCACTTT. This rearrangement joins TRBV12-3 or TRBV12-4 to TRBJ1-6; possibly TRBD1 for D (6 bases). With 8 bases removed from V and 7 bases from J, the gap between germline ends came to 12 bases. The CDR3 loop spans 13 amino acids.

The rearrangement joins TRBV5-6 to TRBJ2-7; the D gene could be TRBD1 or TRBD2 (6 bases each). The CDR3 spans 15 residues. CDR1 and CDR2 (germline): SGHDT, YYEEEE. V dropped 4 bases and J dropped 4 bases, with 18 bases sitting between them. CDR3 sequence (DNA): TGTGCCAGCAGCCCGAACCGGGGGCTAGGTTACGAGCAGTACTTC. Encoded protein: CASSPNRGLGYEQYF.

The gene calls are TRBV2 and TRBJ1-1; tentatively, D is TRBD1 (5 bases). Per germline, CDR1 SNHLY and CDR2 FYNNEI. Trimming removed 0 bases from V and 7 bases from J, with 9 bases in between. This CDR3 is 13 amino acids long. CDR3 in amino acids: CASSEAHGGEAFF. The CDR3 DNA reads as TGTGCCAGCAGTGAAGCGCATGGGGGTGAAGCTTTCTTT.

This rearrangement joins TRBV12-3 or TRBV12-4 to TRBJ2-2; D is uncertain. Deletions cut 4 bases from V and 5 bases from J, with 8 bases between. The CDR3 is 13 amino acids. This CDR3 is CASSSQLTGELFF. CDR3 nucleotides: TGTGCCAGCAGTTCCCAGCTTACCGGGGAGCTGTTTTTT.

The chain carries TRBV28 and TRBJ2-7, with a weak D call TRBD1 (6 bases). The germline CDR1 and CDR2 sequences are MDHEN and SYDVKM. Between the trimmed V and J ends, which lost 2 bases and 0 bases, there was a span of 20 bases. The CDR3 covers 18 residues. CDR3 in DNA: TGTGCCAGCAGTTTAATGCTTCAGGGGCCGCAGTACTCCTACGAGCAGTACTTC. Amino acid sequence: CASSLMLQGPQYSYEQYF.

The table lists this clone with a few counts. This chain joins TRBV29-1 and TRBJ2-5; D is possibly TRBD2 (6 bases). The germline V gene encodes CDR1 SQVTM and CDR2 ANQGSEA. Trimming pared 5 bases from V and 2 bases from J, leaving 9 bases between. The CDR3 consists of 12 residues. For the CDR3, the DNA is TGCAGCGTTCCGAGCGGGCAAGAGACCCAGTACTTC. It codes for CSVPSGQETQYF.

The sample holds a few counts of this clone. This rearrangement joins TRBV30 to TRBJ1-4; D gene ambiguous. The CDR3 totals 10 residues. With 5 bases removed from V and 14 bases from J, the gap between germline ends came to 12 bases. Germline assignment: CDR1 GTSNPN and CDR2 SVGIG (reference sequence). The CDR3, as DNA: TGTGCCTGGGGAACCTCTCGGCTGTTTTTT. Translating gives CAWGTSRLFF.

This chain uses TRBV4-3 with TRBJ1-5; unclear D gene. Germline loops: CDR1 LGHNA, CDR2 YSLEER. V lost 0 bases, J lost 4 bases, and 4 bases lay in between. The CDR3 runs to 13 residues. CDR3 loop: CASSQEENQPQHF. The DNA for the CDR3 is TGCGCCAGCAGCCAAGAAGAAAATCAGCCCCAGCATTTT.